This T cell receptor (beta chain) was sequenced during a study of T-cell reconstitution after alpha-beta-depleted transplantation in children. The CDR3 extends over 14 amino acids. Germline CDR1 is SQVTM and CDR2 is ANQGSEA. Trimming stripped 5 bases from V and 3 bases from J, with 14 bases between. Unique molecular identifiers were incorporated into the prepared TCRbeta library. TCRdb reprocessed the PCR reads via MiXCR and lists one record per CDR3 protein. Of about 400,000 distinct CDR3 sequences in the sample, about a fifth were seen once. The input for sequencing was PBMCs from the stem cell graft donor, taken from the stem cell graft. V gene TRBV29-1 combines with J gene TRBJ2-1; D possibly corresponds to TRBD2 (6 bases). The sequence was obtained from a human donor who donated a stem cell graft to a child with acute myeloid leukemia. CDR3 loop: CSVLGGEVYNEQFF. DNA of the CDR3: TGCAGCGTTTTAGGAGGGGAGGTCTACAATGAGCAGTTCTTC.